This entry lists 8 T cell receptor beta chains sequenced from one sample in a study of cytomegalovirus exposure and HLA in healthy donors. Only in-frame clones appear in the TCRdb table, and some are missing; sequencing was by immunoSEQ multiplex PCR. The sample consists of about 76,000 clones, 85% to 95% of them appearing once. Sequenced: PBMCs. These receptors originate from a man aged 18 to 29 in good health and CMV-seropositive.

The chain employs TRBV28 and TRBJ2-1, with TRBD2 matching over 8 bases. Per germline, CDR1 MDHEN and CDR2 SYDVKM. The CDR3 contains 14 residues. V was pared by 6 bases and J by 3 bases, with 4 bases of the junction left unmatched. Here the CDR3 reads CASRPAGDYNEQFF. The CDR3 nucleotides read TGTGCCAGCAGACCAGCGGGAGACTACAATGAGCAGTTCTTC.

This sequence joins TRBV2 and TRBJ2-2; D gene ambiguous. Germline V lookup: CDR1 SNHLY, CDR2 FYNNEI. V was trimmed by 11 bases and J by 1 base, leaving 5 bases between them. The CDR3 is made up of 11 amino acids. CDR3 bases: TGTGCCTCCCGGAACACCGGGGAGCTGTTTTTT. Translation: CASRNTGELFF.

The DNA of the CDR3 is TGCAGCGTTGGGGAGGGCCTTAAAACTGAAGCTTTCTTT. As protein: CSVGEGLKTEAFF. The chain is built from TRBV29-1 and TRBJ1-1; D is ambiguous. This CDR3 is built from 13 residues. Trimming removed 4 bases from V and 5 bases from J, with 14 bases in between. CDR1 SQVTM and CDR2 ANQGSEA come from the germline V gene.

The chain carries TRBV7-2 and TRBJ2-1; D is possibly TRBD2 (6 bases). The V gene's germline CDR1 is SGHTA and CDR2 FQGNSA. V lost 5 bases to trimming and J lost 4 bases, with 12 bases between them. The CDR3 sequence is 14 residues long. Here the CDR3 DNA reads TGTGCCAGCAGCCGGGGACTCCGGTACAATGAGCAGTTCTTC. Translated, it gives CASSRGLRYNEQFF. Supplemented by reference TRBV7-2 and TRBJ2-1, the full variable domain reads GAGVSQSPSNKVTEKGKDVELRCDPISGHTALYWYRQSLGQGLEFLIYFQGNSAPDKSGLPSDRFSAERTGGSVSTLTIQRTQQEDSAVYLCASSRGLRYNEQFFGPGTRLTVL.

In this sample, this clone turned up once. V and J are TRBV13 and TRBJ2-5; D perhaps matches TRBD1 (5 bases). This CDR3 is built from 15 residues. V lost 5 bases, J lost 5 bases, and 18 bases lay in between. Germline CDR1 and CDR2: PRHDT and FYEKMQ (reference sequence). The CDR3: CASSAVTRGRETQYF. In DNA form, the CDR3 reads TGTGCCAGCAGCGCCGTCACAAGGGGCCGGGAGACCCAGTACTTC.

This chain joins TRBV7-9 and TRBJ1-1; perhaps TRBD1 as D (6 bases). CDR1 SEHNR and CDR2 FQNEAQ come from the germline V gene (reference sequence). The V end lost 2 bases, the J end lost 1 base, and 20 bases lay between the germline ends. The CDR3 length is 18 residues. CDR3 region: CASSLPRVDGTQNTEAFF. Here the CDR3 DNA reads TGTGCCAGCAGCTTACCTCGGGTTGATGGGACACAGAACACTGAAGCTTTCTTT.

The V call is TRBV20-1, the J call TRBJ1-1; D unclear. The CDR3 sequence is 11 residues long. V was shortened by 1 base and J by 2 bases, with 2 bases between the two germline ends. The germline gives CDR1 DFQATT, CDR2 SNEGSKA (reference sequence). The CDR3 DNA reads TGCAGTGCTAGAGTAAACACTGAAGCTTTCTTT. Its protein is CSARVNTEAFF.

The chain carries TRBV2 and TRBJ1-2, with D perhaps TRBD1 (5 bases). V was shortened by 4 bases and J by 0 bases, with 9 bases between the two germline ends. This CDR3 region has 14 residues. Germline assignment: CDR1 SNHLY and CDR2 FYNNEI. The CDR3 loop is CASSATGTNYGYTF. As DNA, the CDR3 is TGTGCCAGCAGTGCAACAGGTACTAACTATGGCTACACCTTC.